This is a list of T cell receptor beta chains from one sample in a study of blood T cell repertoires in COVID-19. Measured with immunoSEQ multiplex PCR; TCRdb has only the in-frame clones, and not every one. This sample has approximately 240,000 clones, with around 80% found just once. Sequenced: peripheral blood. The source of these receptors is a human donor in a cohort sampled during active COVID-19. Each CDR3 is given with its conserved first and last residue. The D gene is left open where the match is weak. Clone size appears in some rows only: once, few, many, or a class for an expanded clone.

-	TRBJ2-3	TRBV5-1	-	TGCGCCAGCGGATCCAGGGGAGCACGGACAGATACGCAGTATTTT	CASGSRGARTDTQYF
-	TRBJ1-4	TRBV20-1	-	TGCAGTGCTAGTGGCAGGGTGGATGAAAAACTGTTTTTT	CSASGRVDEKLFF
TRBD2	TRBJ2-1	TRBV5-1	few	TGCGCCAGCAGCTCACCTAGCGGGGGGGCCGCTGAGCAGTTCTTC	CASSSPSGGAAEQFF
-	TRBJ2-3	TRBV10-2	-	TGCGCCAGCAGTGTAACACAGGCAGATACGCAGTATTTT	CASSVTQADTQYF
-	TRBJ2-7	TRBV13	-	TGTGCCAGCAGCCCCAGACCCCGGGACACCTACGAGCAGTACTTC	CASSPRPRDTYEQYF
-	TRBJ2-7	TRBV6-4	-	TGTGCCAGCAGCCCTTTTATTGGCGGCGAGCAGTACTTC	CASSPFIGGEQYF
-	TRBJ2-7	TRBV4-1	-	TGCGCCAGCAGCCAAGTCGGAGGGGCGTTCGACGAGCAGTACTTC	CASSQVGGAFDEQYF
TRBD1	TRBJ2-3	TRBV5-1	-	TGCGCCAGCAGCTTTTCAGGGGGCAGGACAGATACGCAGTATTTT	CASSFSGGRTDTQYF
-	TRBJ2-4	TRBV4-1	once	TGCGCCAGCAGCCAAGATCGCTCCCAGATCCTAGCCAAAAACATTCAGTACTTC	CASSQDRSQILAKNIQYF
TRBD1	TRBJ2-3	TRBV10-2	-	TGCGCCAGCACCCTATCGACAGGGACGATCACAGATACGCAGTATTTT	CASTLSTGTITDTQYF
-	TRBJ1-1	TRBV11-2	-	TGTGCCAGCAGTTCAATGCGGGACACTGAAGCTTTCTTT	CASSSMRDTEAFF
TRBD1	TRBJ1-2	TRBV27	few	TGTGCCAGCAGTTTATCTCCCGGGTCTGAGGGACAGGGCAGAGGCTACACCTTC	CASSLSPGSEGQGRGYTF
-	TRBJ1-4	TRBV12-2	-	TGTGCAAGTCGCATCAACCGGGCCCCGAGGGTAAAACTGTTTTTT	CASRINRAPRVKLFF
TRBD2	TRBJ2-5	TRBV7-2	-	TGTGCCAGCAGCTTATCTAGCGGGTGGGGCCAAGAGACCCAGTACTTC	CASSLSSGWGQETQYF
-	TRBJ1-1	TRBV19	-	TGTGCCAGTAGTGGAGAACTGTTACTTGAAGCTTTCTTT	CASSGELLLEAFF
-	TRBJ2-5	TRBV4-1	-	TGCGCCAGCAGCCGGGACCAGGGGCTAGGGAAAGAGACCCAGTACTTC	CASSRDQGLGKETQYF
TRBD2	TRBJ2-5	TRBV3-1/TRBV3-2	-	TGTGCCAGCAGCCCCAGGACTAGCGTTGAAGAGACCCAGTACTTC	CASSPRTSVEETQYF
TRBD2	TRBJ2-5	TRBV6-6	-	TGTGCCAGCAGTCCGAAACTAGCGGGAGGGCAAGAGACCCAGTACTTC	CASSPKLAGGQETQYF
-	TRBJ2-3	TRBV29-1	-	TGCAGCGTTGCCCCGGTAATGGGCACAGATACGCAGTATTTT	CSVAPVMGTDTQYF
-	TRBJ2-6	TRBV28	few	TGTGCCAGCAGATTACAGGGTGCCGGGGCCAACGTCCTGACTTTC	CASRLQGAGANVLTF
-	TRBJ1-2	TRBV4-1	-	TGCGCCAGCAGCCAAGATCGCCGCCAGGGGATTCGAGGCTATGGCTACACCTTC	CASSQDRRQGIRGYGYTF
TRBD1	TRBJ1-2	TRBV7-9	-	TGTGCCAGCAGCTACCCTACAGGGGCAAGTGGCTACACCTTC	CASSYPTGASGYTF
-	TRBJ1-3	TRBV6-5	once	TGTGCCAGCAGTTACTCGAGGGCAGGGGTAGGAAACACCATATATTTT	CASSYSRAGVGNTIYF
-	TRBJ2-2	TRBV9	-	TGTGCCAGCAGCCGGGGACACATCGCGAACACCGGGGAGCTGTTTTTT	CASSRGHIANTGELFF
TRBD1	TRBJ1-2	TRBV28	-	TGTGCCAGCAGTGAGGGACAGGGAACCCAAGGATATGGCTACACCTTC	CASSEGQGTQGYGYTF
TRBD2	TRBJ2-7	TRBV19	-	TGTGCCAGTAGTATAGGACTAGCGGGATCTAGGTCCTACGAGCAGTACTTC	CASSIGLAGSRSYEQYF
TRBD1	TRBJ1-3	TRBV6-5	-	TGTGCCAGCAGCCAAGACAGGGGGCCTGGAAACACCATATATTTT	CASSQDRGPGNTIYF
TRBD1	TRBJ2-3	TRBV11-2	-	TGTGCCAGCAGCTCGATTCGGGGACAGAACACAGATACGCAGTATTTT	CASSSIRGQNTDTQYF